Given below is one T cell receptor beta chain in context. The CDR3 spans 16 residues. Germline V gene lookup returns CDR1 SGHRS and CDR2 YFSETQ. Trimming took off 4 bases at V and 3 bases at J, with 17 bases between the two ends. This record belongs to a study of blood T cell repertoires in COVID-19. About the study: Material from acute and convalescent COVID-19 was sourced from the United States, Italy and Spain.

Original analysis: Estimates of nucleated cell counts were drawn from the amplification of reference gene primers. Assay used: immunoSEQ multiplex PCR; TCRdb lists only in-frame clones, some missing. V, J and clone size are taken as reported in that table, and D and trimming were inferred from the DNA itself. This table holds some 75,000 clones, approximately 80% found once. Input material: peripheral blood. The rearrangement joins TRBV5-1 to TRBJ2-1; TRBD2 might be the D (6 bases). This receptor was obtained from a man aged 50 or older with COVID-19, enrolled during active disease. In nucleotides, the CDR3 is TGCGCCAGCAGCGAGGTCCTCGCGGGGTACTACAATGAGCAGTTCTTC. It yields the protein CASSEVLAGYYNEQFF. The entire variable domain, with the rest obtained from reference TRBV5-1 and TRBJ2-1, is as follows: KAGVTQTPRYLIKTRGQQVTLSCSPISGHRSVSWYQQTPGQGLQFLFEYFSETQRNKGNFPGRFSGRQFSNSRSEMNVSTLELGDSALYLCASSEVLAGYYNEQFFGPGTRLTVL.